A single sample is the source of the 25 T cell receptor beta chains below, sequenced in a study of naive and memory T cell subsets. Both TRBC1 and TRBC2 were covered by a beta constant-region primer of two equimolar oligonucleotides. Ligated cDNA was amplified by four rounds of PCR with nested alpha and beta constant-region primers and SP2. Each CDR3 protein gets one entry after TCRdb re-called the UMI-ligation and nested PCR reads with MiXCR. The data show around 130,000 distinct CDR3 sequences, 30% to 45% seen once. The sequencing input was central memory CD4+ T cells from blood. These receptor sequences come from a human donor in good health.

The rearrangement links TRBV11-2 to TRBJ2-2; unclear D gene. Trimming left V 4 bases short and J 4 bases short, with 10 bases between. The germline gives CDR1 SGHAT, CDR2 FQNNGV. The CDR3 length is 14 residues. CDR3 in amino acids: CASSSESFTGELFF. In DNA form, the CDR3 reads TGTGCCAGCAGCTCGGAATCTTTCACCGGGGAGCTGTTTTTT.

The sample holds a few counts of this clonotype. The rearrangement links TRBV12-5 to TRBJ2-7; 7 nucleotides align to TRBD1. Germline values: CDR1 LGHNT, CDR2 FRNRAP. V shed 6 bases, J shed 4 bases, and the junction held 9 bases outside the gene matches. CDR3 length: 14 residues. The CDR3 DNA reads TGTGCTAGTGGGCGACAGGGTTTAGGATACGAGCAGTACTTC. Translated, it gives CASGRQGLGYEQYF.

The gene calls are TRBV20-1 and TRBJ1-6; D may be TRBD1 (6 bases). The length of the CDR3 is 14 residues. The V end lost 3 bases, the J end lost 8 bases, and 14 bases lay between the germline ends. CDR1 is DFQATT, CDR2 SNEGSKA, per germline (reference sequence). In nucleotides, the CDR3 is TGCAGTGCTAGTGGTGGGACACCTTATTCACCCCTCCACTTT. This translates into CSASGGTPYSPLHF.

For the CDR3, the DNA is TGTGCCAGCAGCTTAGGATCCCGCAGGACTGAAGCTTTCTTT. Residues: CASSLGSRRTEAFF. V and J are TRBV7-2 and TRBJ1-1; D gene unclear. Trimming stripped 1 base from V and 5 bases from J, with 11 bases between. The CDR3 totals 14 residues. Germline loops: CDR1 SGHTA, CDR2 FQGNSA.

This clonotype has more than one count but fewer than ten. The V gene is TRBV20-1, the J gene TRBJ2-7; 7 bases line up with TRBD2. Trimming took 6 bases from V and 4 from J; bases not matched to a gene: 6. The CDR3 sequence is 12 residues long. Germline CDR1 DFQATT, CDR2 SNEGSKA (reference sequence). This CDR3 reads CSARVAGYEQYF. Written as DNA, the CDR3 is TGCAGTGCGAGGGTAGCGGGTTACGAGCAGTACTTC.

The V call is TRBV7-2, the J call TRBJ2-7; D is ambiguous. This CDR3 is 17 amino acids long. V was clipped by 5 bases and J by 0 bases, with 20 bases between them. Germline V gene lookup returns CDR1 SGHTA and CDR2 FQGNSA. CDR3 sequence reads: CASSLRPTSSSSYEQYF. The DNA of the CDR3 is TGTGCCAGCAGCCTAAGACCGACTTCTTCGAGCTCCTACGAGCAGTACTTC. Drawing the rest from reference TRBV7-2 and TRBJ2-7, the complete variable domain is GAGVSQSPSNKVTEKGKDVELRCDPISGHTALYWYRQSLGQGLEFLIYFQGNSAPDKSGLPSDRFSAERTGGSVSTLTIQRTQQEDSAVYLCASSLRPTSSSSYEQYFGPGTRLTVT.

The rearrangement uses TRBV29-1 and TRBJ1-2; D unclear. Trimming stripped 4 bases from V and 0 bases from J, with 12 bases between. The CDR3 runs to 14 residues. The germline V gene has CDR1 SQVTM and CDR2 ANQGSEA. In DNA, the CDR3 is TGCAGCGTTGTTCCCAAGATCGCTAACTATGGCTACACCTTC. It specifies CSVVPKIANYGYTF.

This clonotype was seen a few times. The V gene is TRBV30, the J gene TRBJ1-2; 8 bases map to TRBD1. The CDR3 extends over 15 amino acids. Germline lookup yields CDR1 GTSNPN and CDR2 SVGIG (reference sequence). Trimming cost V 6 bases and J 0 bases; bases outside gene matches: 9. CDR3 DNA: TGTGCCTGCAGGACAGGGCACTATTCTAACTATGGCTACACCTTC. This gives the protein CACRTGHYSNYGYTF.

The J gene is TRBJ1-5, the V gene TRBV6-5; 9 bases agree with TRBD1. V lost 0 bases to trimming and J lost 6 bases; unmatched junction nucleotides: 3. Germline V gene data show CDR1 as MNHEY and CDR2 as SVGAGI. The CDR3 length is 15 residues. In DNA form, the CDR3 reads TGTGCCAGCAGTTACTCCGGGACAGGGATTCAGCCCCAGCATTTT. As protein: CASSYSGTGIQPQHF.

This chain connects TRBV6-1 to TRBJ1-6; D is ambiguous. This CDR3 is built from 16 residues. V was trimmed by 6 bases and J by 9 bases, leaving 21 bases between them. Germline assignment: CDR1 MNHNS and CDR2 SASEGT. CDR3 sequence: CASSGIVGRGSSPLHF. The CDR3 DNA is TGTGCCAGCAGCGGAATTGTGGGGAGAGGGAGTTCACCCCTCCACTTT.

The CDR3 nucleotides read TGTGCCATCAGTGAGTTACCCGGGAGGAACTCCTACGAGCAGTACTTC. Translating gives CAISELPGRNSYEQYF. The V gene is TRBV10-3, the J gene TRBJ2-7, with 7 bases matching TRBD2. The germline V gene encodes CDR1 ENHRY and CDR2 SYGVKD. After removal of 1 base from V and 0 bases from J, the junction contained 6 bases not matched to a gene. The CDR3 covers 16 residues.

This clonotype was seen a few times. The chain carries TRBV12-3 or TRBV12-4 and TRBJ1-1, with D uncertain. Trimming stripped 5 bases from V and 0 bases from J, with 4 bases between. The CDR3 covers 12 residues. The CDR3 sequence: CASSRMNTEAFF. The DNA for the CDR3 is TGTGCCAGCAGTCGGATGAACACTGAAGCTTTCTTT.

This clonotype was detected a few times. The rearrangement joins TRBV9 to TRBJ2-1; D unresolved. Trimming took off 4 bases at V and 0 bases at J, with 11 bases between the two ends. The germline gives CDR1 SGDLS, CDR2 YYNGEE. CDR3 length: 15 amino acids. Written as DNA, the CDR3 is TGTGCCAGCAGCCTTAATCCGAGCTCCTACAATGAGCAGTTCTTC. Protein sequence: CASSLNPSSYNEQFF.

This clonotype was seen many times. The V call is TRBV24-1, the J call TRBJ2-3; D is undetermined. Germline V CDR1 and CDR2: KGHDR, SFDVKD. The V end lost 3 bases, the J end lost 2 bases, and 8 bases lay between the germline ends. CDR3 size: 14 residues. The CDR3 DNA sequence: TGTGCCACCAGTGATGCCGGGTACACAGATACGCAGTATTTT. It specifies CATSDAGYTDTQYF.

The J gene is TRBJ2-7, the V gene TRBV27, with no clear D. The CDR3 extends over 15 amino acids. Germline V lookup: CDR1 MNHEY, CDR2 SMNVEV (reference sequence). The V gene lost 2 bases and the J gene lost 2 bases, with 13 bases spanning the gap. The CDR3: CASSLSFGTTYEQYF. CDR3 nucleotide sequence: TGTGCCAGCAGTTTAAGTTTTGGCACTACCTACGAGCAGTACTTC.

In this sample, this clonotype turned up a few times. The CDR3 reads CASSLLAGPYNEQFF. The CDR3 region has the DNA TGTGCCAGCAGCCTTCTAGCGGGGCCGTACAATGAGCAGTTCTTC. The chain links TRBV12-3 or TRBV12-4 to TRBJ2-1; 9 bases map to TRBD2. The CDR3 runs 15 residues. V was clipped by 6 bases and J by 4 bases; unmatched bases: 7.

This clonotype was seen a handful of times. The chain uses TRBV27 and TRBJ2-7; the D call may be TRBD1 or TRBD2 (5 bases each). V lost 6 bases to trimming and J lost 3 bases, with 12 bases between them. Germline CDR1 MNHEY, CDR2 SMNVEV (reference sequence). The CDR3 spans 13 residues. The CDR3 spells CASSRDAGYEQYF. The CDR3 DNA is TGTGCCAGCAGCCGGGACGCGGGCTACGAGCAGTACTTC.

In nucleotides, the CDR3 is TGTGCCAGCAGCGCACCGGGACACAGCTCCTACGAGCAGTACTTC. Translated: CASSAPGHSSYEQYF. The V and J genes are TRBV7-2 and TRBJ2-7; D perhaps matches TRBD1 (6 bases). V was shortened by 5 bases and J by 0 bases, with 14 bases between the two germline ends. The CDR3 consists of 15 residues. Germline V gene sequence: CDR1 SGHTA, CDR2 FQGNSA. Looking up the rest from reference TRBV7-2 and TRBJ2-7 gives the full variable domain: GAGVSQSPSNKVTEKGKDVELRCDPISGHTALYWYRQSLGQGLEFLIYFQGNSAPDKSGLPSDRFSAERTGGSVSTLTIQRTQQEDSAVYLCASSAPGHSSYEQYFGPGTRLTVT.

The chain has TRBV7-2 and TRBJ1-2; possible D gene TRBD1, 6 bases. The CDR3 covers 14 residues. Germline V gene lookup returns CDR1 SGHTA and CDR2 FQGNSA. Between the trimmed V and J ends, which lost 4 bases and 4 bases, there was a span of 13 bases. The DNA for the CDR3 is TGTGCCAGCAGCTCAACGGGACAAAGCTATGGCTACACCTTC. Translated, it gives CASSSTGQSYGYTF.

In this sample, this clonotype turned up a few times. The CDR3 DNA is TGTGCCAGCAGCTTTCTTGGGACCACAGATACGCAGTATTTT. Protein product: CASSFLGTTDTQYF. The V and J genes are TRBV11-2 and TRBJ2-3; tentatively, D is TRBD1 or TRBD2 (5 bases each). Germline CDR1 reads SGHAT; CDR2 reads FQNNGV. CDR3 length equals 14 residues. V lost 3 bases to trimming and J lost 2 bases, with 9 bases between them.

This clonotype was recorded at least ten times. V is TRBV3-1 and J is TRBJ1-1; D gene uncertain. Trimming cost V 2 bases and J 5 bases, with 9 bases left between them. This CDR3 spans 13 amino acids. Germline assignment: CDR1 LGHDT and CDR2 YNNKEL (reference sequence). The CDR3: CASSQRARTEAFF. CDR3 nucleotides: TGTGCCAGCAGCCAACGGGCCCGGACTGAAGCTTTCTTT.

In its sample, this clonotype was seen a few times. The chain uses TRBV20-1 and TRBJ2-3; possible D gene TRBD2, 6 bases. The CDR3 runs to 17 residues. Germline V gene data show CDR1 as DFQATT and CDR2 as SNEGSKA (reference sequence). V lost 5 bases and J lost 6, with 27 bases in between. The CDR3 nucleotides read TGCAGTGCTTTCTATACCCCCGGCGGGAAATCTTACGATACGCAGTATTTT. As protein: CSAFYTPGGKSYDTQYF.

This clonotype has only a few counts. The V gene is TRBV7-9, the J gene TRBJ2-1; tentative D call: TRBD1 (6 bases). CDR3 size: 13 residues. V was shortened by 3 bases and J by 7 bases, with 10 bases between the two germline ends. Germline loops: CDR1 SEHNR, CDR2 FQNEAQ (reference sequence). For the CDR3, the DNA is TGTGCCAGCAGCTTGGGACACGCTAATGAGCAGTTCTTC. It specifies CASSLGHANEQFF.

CDR3 region: CAIAADRRPQHF. Written as DNA, the CDR3 is TGTGCCATCGCCGCGGACCGCAGACCCCAGCATTTT. This chain uses TRBV10-3 with TRBJ1-5, with no clear D. Per germline, CDR1 ENHRY and CDR2 SYGVKD. V lost 8 bases and J lost 10, with 15 bases in between. The CDR3 covers 12 residues.

This chain links TRBV7-9 with TRBJ2-7; D possibly corresponds to TRBD2 (5 bases). This CDR3 region has 13 residues. In germline, CDR1 is SEHNR, CDR2 FQNEAQ (reference sequence). V was trimmed by 4 bases and J by 2 bases, leaving 9 bases between them. CDR3 DNA: TGTGCCAGCAGCTCGAGGGCCGCCTACGAGCAGTACTTC. Protein: CASSSRAAYEQYF.